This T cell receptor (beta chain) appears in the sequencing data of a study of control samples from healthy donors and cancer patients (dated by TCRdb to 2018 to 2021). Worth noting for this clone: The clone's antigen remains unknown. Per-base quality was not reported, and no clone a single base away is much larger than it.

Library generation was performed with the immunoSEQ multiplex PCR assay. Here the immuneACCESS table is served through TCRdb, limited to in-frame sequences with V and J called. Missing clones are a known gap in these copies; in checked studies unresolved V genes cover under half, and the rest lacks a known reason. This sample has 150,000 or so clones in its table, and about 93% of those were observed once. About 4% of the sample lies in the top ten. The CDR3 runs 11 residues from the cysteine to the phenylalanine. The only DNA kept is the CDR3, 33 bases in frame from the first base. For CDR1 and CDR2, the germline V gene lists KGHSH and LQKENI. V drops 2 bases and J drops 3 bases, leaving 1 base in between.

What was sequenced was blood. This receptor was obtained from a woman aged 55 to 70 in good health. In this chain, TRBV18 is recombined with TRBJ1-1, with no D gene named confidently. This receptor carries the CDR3 CASSPDTEAFF. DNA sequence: TGTGCCAGCTCACCAGACACTGAAGCTTTCTTT.